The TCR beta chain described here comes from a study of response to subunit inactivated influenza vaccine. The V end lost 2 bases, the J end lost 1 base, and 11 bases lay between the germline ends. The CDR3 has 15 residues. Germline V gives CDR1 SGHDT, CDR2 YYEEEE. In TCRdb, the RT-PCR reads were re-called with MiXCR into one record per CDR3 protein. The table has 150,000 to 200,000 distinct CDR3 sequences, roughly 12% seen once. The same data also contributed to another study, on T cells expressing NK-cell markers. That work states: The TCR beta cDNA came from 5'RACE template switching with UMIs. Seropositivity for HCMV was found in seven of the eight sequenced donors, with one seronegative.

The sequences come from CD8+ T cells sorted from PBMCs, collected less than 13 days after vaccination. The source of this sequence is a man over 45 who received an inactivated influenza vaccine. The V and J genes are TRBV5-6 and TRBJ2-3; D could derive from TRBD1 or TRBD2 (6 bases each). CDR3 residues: CASSLGGPGTDTQYF. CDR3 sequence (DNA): TGTGCCAGCAGCTTAGGGGGGCCCGGCACAGATACGCAGTATTTT.